This TCR beta chain comes out of a study of cytomegalovirus exposure and HLA in healthy donors. The study, taken as a whole, reports: Owing to their indistinguishability, certain V segments, notably TRBV6-2 and TRBV6-3, were excluded.

V was clipped by 0 bases and J by 5 bases, with 17 bases between them. CDR3 size: 16 residues. Germline CDR1 and CDR2: SGHRS and YFSETQ. With regard to this clone: The antigen is undetermined.

Amplification used 60 Vbeta primers and 13 Jbeta primers. Method: immunoSEQ multiplex PCR; TCRdb's copy keeps in-frame clones and lacks some. The sample includes 100,000 or so clones, about 83% of them seen just once. The TCR sequence derives from a man aged 18-30 years in good health and CMV-seronegative. The genes are TRBV5-1 and TRBJ2-5; tentative D call: TRBD1 (7 bases). Sequencing used PBMCs. DNA of the CDR3: TGCGCCAGCAGCTTGGACAATACAGGGGCGGGGGAGACCCAGTACTTC. Its protein product is CASSLDNTGAGETQYF. Looking up the rest from reference TRBV5-1 and TRBJ2-5 gives the full variable domain: KAGVTQTPRYLIKTRGQQVTLSCSPISGHRSVSWYQQTPGQGLQFLFEYFSETQRNKGNFPGRFSGRQFSNSRSEMNVSTLELGDSALYLCASSLDNTGAGETQYFGPGTRLLVL.